This entry lists 17 T cell receptor beta chains sequenced from one sample in a study of CD8 T cells in ankylosing spondylitis. TCRdb re-called the 5' RACE reads with MiXCR, one entry per CDR3 protein. The sample has 150,000 to 200,000 distinct CDR3 sequences; about an eighth are singletons. The sequenced sample consisted of blood, either unsorted or a sorted T cell fraction (not recorded which). All receptors come from a female donor with ankylosing spondylitis or in good health (not recorded which).

Only a few counts were recorded for this clonotype. The junction departs from the called germline gene at one end, perhaps through a read error. V is TRBV27 and J is TRBJ2-7; D is uncertain. This CDR3 spans 14 amino acids. Germline lookup yields CDR1 MNHEY and CDR2 SMNVEV (reference sequence). DNA for the CDR3: TGTGCCAGCAGTTTAAAGGAAGCCTCCGACGAGCAGTACTTC. Protein: CASSLKEASDEQYF.

V gene TRBV11-2 combines with J gene TRBJ2-2, with D tentatively TRBD1 (6 bases). The length of the CDR3 is 16 residues. The germline V and J ends were trimmed by 1 base and 2 bases, with 11 bases remaining between them. Germline CDR1 and CDR2: SGHAT and FQNNGV. DNA for the CDR3: TGTGCCAGCAGCTTAGTGGGGACACAAAACACCGGGGAGCTGTTTTTT. Translation: CASSLVGTQNTGELFF.

This clonotype ranks as medium-sized. The chain uses TRBV20-1 and TRBJ1-1, with D maybe TRBD1 (5 bases). The ends were cut back, 3 bases at V and 2 bases at J, with 10 bases in the middle. There are 13 residues in the CDR3. Looked up from germline, CDR1 is DFQATT and CDR2 is SNEGSKA (reference sequence). CDR3 DNA sequence: TGCAGTGCTAGCGGGACCTATAACACTGAAGCTTTCTTT. This gives the protein CSASGTYNTEAFF.

In this sample, this clonotype turned up once. With a much larger clone just one base away, this may be a read error. The rearrangement joins TRBV28 to TRBJ2-1, with 8 positions matching TRBD2. The CDR3 consists of 16 residues. Germline CDR1 reads MDHEN; CDR2 reads SYDVKM. The CDR3 region is CASRATSGGSYNEHFF. The CDR3 DNA follows: TGTGCCAGCAGAGCTACTAGCGGCGGCTCCTACAATGAGCACTTCTTC.

There are many counts of this clonotype. The V gene is TRBV5-6, the J gene TRBJ2-1; the D gene could be TRBD1 or TRBD2 (5 bases each). The ends were cut back, 4 bases at V and 9 bases at J, with 23 bases in the middle. Germline CDR1 SGHDT, CDR2 YYEEEE. The CDR3 is made up of 16 amino acids. In nucleotides, the CDR3 is TGTGCCAGCAGCAAGGGACCTTCGGTTCTTAATAGTGAGCAGTTCTTC. This sequence encodes CASSKGPSVLNSEQFF.

This clonotype was seen at least ten times. V and J are TRBV15 and TRBJ1-3; D remains unclear. This CDR3 region has 13 residues. The ends were cut back, 8 bases at V and 2 bases at J, with 10 bases in the middle. Germline loops: CDR1 LNHNV, CDR2 YYDKDF (reference sequence). CDR3: CATQTSTGNTIYF. CDR3 coding DNA: TGTGCCACCCAGACGAGCACTGGAAACACCATATATTTT.

V gene TRBV19 combines with J gene TRBJ2-5; tentatively, D is TRBD1 or TRBD2 (5 bases each). CDR3 length: 16 amino acids. Germline CDR1 LNHDA, CDR2 SQIVND (reference sequence). The V end was cut by 1 base, the J end by 3 bases, with 15 bases between. CDR3 sequence reads: CASSIASGTREETQYF. The CDR3 nucleotides read TGTGCCAGTAGTATAGCCTCCGGGACCCGGGAAGAGACCCAGTACTTC.

This clonotype was seen many times. This chain links TRBV27 with TRBJ1-5; a possible D gene is TRBD1 (5 bases). V was shortened by 3 bases and J by 7 bases, with 10 bases between the two germline ends. This CDR3 contains 13 residues. The germline V gene has CDR1 MNHEY and CDR2 SMNVEV (reference sequence). The CDR3 bases are TGTGCCAGCAGTTTGACAGTCGAACAGCCCCAGCATTTT. Residues: CASSLTVEQPQHF.

This sequence joins TRBV6-2 or TRBV6-3 and TRBJ2-1, with unresolved D. Deletions cut 0 bases from V and 11 bases from J, with 14 bases between. Germline V gene data show CDR1 as MNHEY and CDR2 as SVGEGT. CDR3 length: 14 amino acids. Here the CDR3 reads CASSYSMSSSKQFF. The CDR3 DNA follows: TGTGCCAGCAGTTACTCGATGAGCTCATCCAAGCAGTTCTTC.

The gene calls are TRBV5-4 and TRBJ2-1; tentatively, D is TRBD1 (6 bases). Germline V gene lookup returns CDR1 SGHNT and CDR2 YYREEE (reference sequence). The CDR3 length is 14 residues. V lost 2 bases to trimming and J lost 9 bases, with 15 bases between them. The CDR3 DNA reads TGTGCCAGCAGCTTAGGCCAGGGGATCGCTGAGCAGTTCTTC. Encoded protein: CASSLGQGIAEQFF.

The chain has TRBV7-8 and TRBJ2-7; D call uncertain. Between the trimmed V and J ends, which lost 5 bases and 0 bases, there was a span of 14 bases. The CDR3 runs 15 residues. Per germline, CDR1 SGHVS and CDR2 FQNEAQ. The CDR3 sequence: CASSLDGDSSYEQYF. CDR3 in DNA: TGTGCCAGCAGCCTAGACGGTGACTCCTCCTACGAGCAGTACTTC. The full variable domain, with the rest looked up from reference TRBV7-8 and TRBJ2-7, is GAGVSQSPRYKVAKRGQDVALRCDPISGHVSLFWYQQALGQGPEFLTYFQNEAQLDKSGLPSDRFFAERPEGSVSTLKIQRTQQEDSAVYLCASSLDGDSSYEQYFGPGTRLTVT.

This clonotype was counted ten times or more. The V and J genes are TRBV5-5 and TRBJ2-3; D remains ambiguous. Germline CDR1 SGHKS, CDR2 YYEKEE (reference sequence). Deletions cut 4 bases from V and 0 bases from J, with 12 bases between. The CDR3 spans 15 residues. The CDR3 here is CASSPQWVSTDTQYF. The DNA of the CDR3 is TGTGCCAGCAGCCCCCAATGGGTTAGCACAGATACGCAGTATTTT.

This clonotype was recorded many times. V and J are TRBV20-1 and TRBJ2-2; D possibly uses TRBD1 or TRBD2 (5 bases each). The CDR3 has 18 amino acids. The germline V gene encodes CDR1 DFQATT and CDR2 SNEGSKA (reference sequence). The ends were cut back, 0 bases at V and 1 base at J, with 18 bases in the middle. This CDR3 reads CSARDSVRGTVNTGELFF. The CDR3 DNA reads TGCAGTGCTAGAGATTCGGTGAGAGGGACGGTGAACACCGGGGAGCTGTTTTTT.

The chain has TRBV6-1 and TRBJ2-7; 13 bases align to TRBD2. Germline-derived CDR1 and CDR2 are MNHNS and SASEGT. This CDR3 is 16 amino acids long. The V segment lost 6 bases and the J segment 2 bases; nucleotides outside the gene matches: 7. The CDR3 DNA reads as TGTGCCAGCAGCTCACTAGCGGGAGGGCCCACCTACGAGCAGTACTTC. This sequence encodes CASSSLAGGPTYEQYF.

Many counts were recorded for this clonotype. This chain connects TRBV5-5 to TRBJ1-5; no firm D call. In germline, CDR1 is SGHKS, CDR2 YYEKEE (reference sequence). Trimming pared 2 bases from V and 7 bases from J, leaving 10 bases between. This CDR3 comprises 13 residues. CDR3 sequence: CASSFAFGQPQHF. The CDR3 DNA reads as TGTGCCAGCAGCTTTGCGTTTGGCCAGCCCCAGCATTTT.

This clonotype appeared a few times. This chain links TRBV11-2 with TRBJ1-4; 7 bases line up with TRBD1. V gave up 5 bases and J gave up 7 bases; unmatched junction bases: 10. The germline V gene has CDR1 SGHAT and CDR2 FQNNGV. The CDR3 extends over 15 amino acids. CDR3 coding DNA: TGTGCCAGCAGCGATCTCGGGACAGTAGGTGAAAAACTGTTTTTT. This translates into CASSDLGTVGEKLFF.

This clonotype came up many times. V usage is TRBV7-8 and J usage is TRBJ2-1, with 9 bases matching TRBD1. The germline V gene has CDR1 SGHVS and CDR2 FQNEAQ. The V segment lost 1 base and the J segment 6 bases; nucleotides outside the gene matches: 4. The length of the CDR3 is 15 residues. This chain's CDR3 is CASSLEAGQGNEQFF. CDR3 DNA: TGTGCCAGCAGCTTAGAGGCGGGACAGGGCAATGAGCAGTTCTTC.